These 16 T cell receptor beta chains originate from one sample sequenced in a study of PD-L1 blockade in urothelial cancer. Method: immunoSEQ multiplex PCR; TCRdb's copy keeps in-frame clones and lacks some. The repertoire holds some 52,000 clones, roughly 84% seen once, with about 5.8% in the top ten. The sequences come from PBMCs, collected around atezolizumab (anti-PD-L1) treatment. Receptor source: a man aged 35-49 years with urothelial cancer.

V usage is TRBV7-9 and J usage is TRBJ1-1; D gene unclear. The V end was cut by 4 bases, the J end by 6 bases, with 12 bases between. Germline V lookup: CDR1 SEHNR, CDR2 FQNEAQ (reference sequence). The CDR3 is 13 residues long. CDR3 loop: CASSSAIEPEAFF. The DNA of the CDR3 is TGTGCCAGCAGCTCTGCGATTGAGCCTGAAGCTTTCTTT. Complete variable domain (other parts from reference TRBV7-9 and TRBJ1-1): DTGVSQNPRHKITKRGQNVTFRCDPISEHNRLYWYRQTLGQGPEFLTYFQNEAQLEKSRLLSDRFSAERPKGSFSTLEIQRTEQGDSAMYLCASSSAIEPEAFFGQGTRLTVV.

The chain combines TRBV9 with TRBJ2-7; 8 bases map to TRBD1. Germline V CDR1 and CDR2: SGDLS, YYNGEE. J lost 3 bases, V lost 0 bases, and 5 bases had no gene match. The CDR3 covers 15 residues. The CDR3 DNA sequence: TGTGCCAGCAGCGTAGGTGAGACAGGGGTCTACGAGCAGTACTTC. Encoded protein: CASSVGETGVYEQYF.

The chain couples TRBV7-3 to TRBJ2-1, with D possibly TRBD2 on 5 matching bases. The CDR3 is 14 residues long. V dropped 1 base and J dropped 3 bases, with 7 bases sitting between them. Germline V gene data show CDR1 as SGHTA and CDR2 as FQGTGA. The CDR3 is CASSLSRDYNEQFF. The DNA of the CDR3 is TGTGCCAGCAGCTTAAGTCGGGACTACAATGAGCAGTTCTTC.

V and J are TRBV13 and TRBJ2-3; D may be TRBD2 (6 bases). This CDR3 has 17 amino acids. Germline values: CDR1 PRHDT, CDR2 FYEKMQ (reference sequence). V dropped 2 bases and J dropped 0 bases, with 15 bases sitting between them. This CDR3 is CASSLRAGPSSTDTQYF. DNA of the CDR3: TGTGCCAGCAGCTTAAGAGCGGGCCCCTCCAGCACAGATACGCAGTATTTT.

The chain joins TRBV7-8 to TRBJ2-1; no clear D gene. Germline CDR1 is SGHVS and CDR2 is FQNEAQ. Trimming cost V 0 bases and J 8 bases, with 20 bases left between them. This CDR3 is built from 17 residues. The CDR3: CASSLAEMLEVPHEQFF. The DNA of the CDR3 is TGTGCCAGCAGCTTAGCGGAGATGCTAGAGGTTCCCCATGAGCAGTTCTTC.

CDR3: CASSVATSGGKAFF. The DNA of the CDR3 is TGTGCCAGCAGCGTAGCTACGAGCGGTGGTAAAGCTTTCTTT. V is TRBV9 and J is TRBJ1-1; D ambiguous. With 0 bases removed from V and 9 bases from J, the gap between germline ends came to 15 bases. The CDR3 sequence is 14 residues long. The germline CDR1 and CDR2 sequences are SGDLS and YYNGEE.

The genes are TRBV11-2 and TRBJ2-1, with TRBD2 as a possible D gene (5 bases). CDR1 SGHAT and CDR2 FQNNGV come from the germline V gene. This CDR3 comprises 13 residues. The V end lost 0 bases, the J end lost 10 bases, and 10 bases lay between the germline ends. The CDR3 reads CASSLDVLAEQFF. In nucleotides, the CDR3 is TGTGCCAGCAGCTTAGATGTCCTAGCAGAGCAGTTCTTC.

This chain joins TRBV6-1 and TRBJ1-5, with 9 bases matching TRBD1. The J segment lost 4 bases and the V segment lost 8 bases, leaving 6 bases of the junction unmatched. Germline CDR1 MNHNS, CDR2 SASEGT. This CDR3 region has 14 residues. DNA of the CDR3: TGTGCCAGCCAAGGGACAGGGTCGAATCAGCCCCAGCATTTT. This encodes CASQGTGSNQPQHF.

The CDR3 sequence: CASSLVLNTGELFF. Here the CDR3 DNA reads TGCGCCAGCAGCTTGGTCCTCAACACCGGGGAGCTGTTTTTT. The chain combines TRBV5-1 with TRBJ2-2; no reliable D call. The CDR3 runs 14 residues. In germline, CDR1 is SGHRS, CDR2 YFSETQ. With 0 bases removed from V and 2 bases from J, the gap between germline ends came to 5 bases. Full variable domain (rest looked up from reference TRBV5-1 and TRBJ2-2): KAGVTQTPRYLIKTRGQQVTLSCSPISGHRSVSWYQQTPGQGLQFLFEYFSETQRNKGNFPGRFSGRQFSNSRSEMNVSTLELGDSALYLCASSLVLNTGELFFGEGSRLTVL.

The genes are TRBV18 and TRBJ2-7; D not certain. CDR1 is KGHSH, CDR2 LQKENI, per germline. There are 14 residues in the CDR3. V dropped 3 bases and J dropped 2 bases, with 11 bases sitting between them. The CDR3 here is CASSPSGRAYEQYF. CDR3 coding DNA: TGTGCCAGCTCACCCTCAGGCAGAGCCTACGAGCAGTACTTC.

The chain uses TRBV5-7 and TRBJ1-5; D is possibly TRBD1 (5 bases). TRBV5-7 is identified as an open reading frame with a role that is uncertain. This CDR3 is built from 14 residues. Trimming removed 4 bases from V and 1 base from J, with 9 bases in between. The CDR3 sequence: CASSPHRSNQPQHF. As DNA, the CDR3 is TGTGCCAGCAGCCCTCACAGGAGCAATCAGCCCCAGCATTTT.

The chain uses TRBV5-6 and TRBJ1-5; TRBD1 is a possible D gene (6 bases). V lost 4 bases and J 8 bases, leaving 16 bases between the germline ends. The germline V gene encodes CDR1 SGHDT and CDR2 YYEEEE. The CDR3 sequence is 14 residues long. CDR3 residues: CASSPWGGQEPQHF. The CDR3 nucleotides read TGTGCCAGCAGCCCTTGGGGGGGCCAAGAGCCCCAGCATTTT.

The gene calls are TRBV30 and TRBJ1-5, with D perhaps TRBD1 (5 bases). The V gene's germline CDR1 is GTSNPN and CDR2 SVGIG (reference sequence). Trimming shortened V by 1 base and J by 6 bases, and 13 bases separated the two germline ends. The CDR3 length is 14 residues. This chain's CDR3 is CAWSAGQGSQPQHF. The CDR3 DNA reads as TGTGCCTGGAGTGCAGGTCAGGGATCTCAGCCCCAGCATTTT.

The genes are TRBV7-9 and TRBJ2-1; 7 bases fit TRBD1. The ends lost 5 bases at V and 5 bases at J; junction bases unmatched: 3. CDR1 and CDR2 from the germline V gene are SEHNR and FQNEAQ (reference sequence). CDR3 length equals 13 residues. CDR3 nucleotides: TGTGCCAGCAGCCTGGACAGGAACAATGAGCAGTTCTTC. Translated, it gives CASSLDRNNEQFF.

The V gene is TRBV28, the J gene TRBJ2-1; D is unresolved. V shed 5 bases and J shed 4 bases, with 12 bases lying between them. CDR3 length: 14 residues. The germline V gene has CDR1 MDHEN and CDR2 SYDVKM. The CDR3 DNA sequence: TGTGCCAGCAGTCCTATTGCCCATTACAATGAGCAGTTCTTC. This translates into CASSPIAHYNEQFF.

V is TRBV20-1 and J is TRBJ1-1, with D possibly matching TRBD1 (5 bases). Germline V gene data show CDR1 as DFQATT and CDR2 as SNEGSKA (reference sequence). The length of the CDR3 is 11 residues. Trimming stripped 8 bases from V and 3 bases from J, with 10 bases between. CDR3 sequence reads: CSSGGDTEAFF. The CDR3 region has the DNA TGCAGTTCTGGGGGGGACACTGAAGCTTTCTTT.